This T cell receptor (beta chain) was identified during a study of cytomegalovirus exposure and HLA in healthy donors. The length of the CDR3 is 13 residues. From germline, CDR1 is MNHNS and CDR2 SASEGT. The V gene lost 7 bases and the J gene lost 3 bases, with 10 bases spanning the gap. Whole-study results and caveats: The presence/absence work took it that sequencing depth was about the same across donors. Within the data, a cluster of highly shared sequence variants was likely a sequencing artifact.

As to this clone: Its antigen is not identified.

The primer mix had 60 Vbeta and 13 Jbeta primers. In the authors' workflow: About 10 million shared chains were among approximately 87 million unique TCR beta chains counted in a later analysis. The data were produced by immunoSEQ multiplex PCR, yet TCRdb's version contains in-frame clones alone and is incomplete. V and J calls and clone size come straight from that table; D and trimming were deduced from the DNA. The sample consists of approximately 51,000 clones, approximately 85% of them appearing once. Sequencing used PBMCs. V usage is TRBV6-1 and J usage is TRBJ1-5, with D maybe TRBD1 (6 bases). This receptor was identified in a boy between 10 and 17 years old in good health and CMV-seropositive. The CDR3 spells CASTWDTNQPQHF. The CDR3 DNA is TGTGCCAGCACATGGGACACCAATCAGCCCCAGCATTTT.